This entry is about one TCR beta chain. This sample stems from a study of cytomegalovirus exposure and HLA in healthy donors. This CDR3 is built from 14 residues. From germline, CDR1 is SGHNT and CDR2 YYREEE (reference sequence). V gave up 6 bases and J gave up 5 bases, with 17 bases separating them. Primers included in the PCR were 60 Vbeta and 13 Jbeta primers. Some clones are missing from TCRdb's copy, which holds only in-frame ones; the method was immunoSEQ multiplex PCR. The sample includes 100,000 or so clones, approximately 81% seen only once; the top ten take 13% to 15%. The sequenced sample was PBMCs. The source of this sequence is a male donor in good health and CMV-seropositive. This chain connects TRBV5-4 to TRBJ1-2, with D hard to call. The CDR3 region is CASKEDRWGYGYTF. In DNA, the CDR3 is TGTGCCAGCAAGGAGGATCGCTGGGGTTATGGCTACACCTTC.